This TCR beta chain comes out of a study of cytomegalovirus exposure and HLA in healthy donors (dated by TCRdb to 2016 to 2017). In terms of the full investigation: In an earlier analysis of 587 of the donors, 250 to 300 Gb of sequence data and some 120 million unique TCR beta sequences from 150 million to 200 million T cells were reported. An early release that covered about 600 HLA-typed donors contained approximately 300 gigabases of sequencing data and 80 million or so unique TCR sequences. Among the roughly 400 genotyped donors, around 81% belonged to the genetic ancestry cluster associated with self-reported Caucasian donors. The aim of the study was to test whether cataloging public T cell receptors could identify signatures of past pathogen exposure. The T cell repertoires of roughly 660 subjects were profiled by immunosequencing and related to cytomegalovirus serostatus. A separate validation cohort of 100 to 150 different subjects was used in addition to the roughly 640-subject first cohort. To predict cytomegalovirus infection status, the study combined high-throughput TCR immunosequencing, statistical association of individual TCRs with disease status, and machine learning. To study patterns of TCR occurrence, a later analysis re-analyzed previously published TCR beta repertoires from around 660 donors and added high-resolution HLA genotyping. Rather than drawing on any new phenotypic data, the later analysis identified candidate immune exposures from TCR beta sequences and the way those sequences occurred across donors. To decide whether each TCR beta V gene segment behaved as functional or pseudogenic, an earlier analysis of fewer than 750 of the donors relied on high-throughput TCR beta sequencing. Donor age, sex, ethnicity and CMV serostatus were collected together with the repertoire data. A later genetic analysis used genome-wide SNP genotypes for 398 of the 666 donors, treating that subset as a discovery cohort. Every repertoire in the discovery cohort had been generated on one and the same sequencing platform. Both class I and class II loci were covered by HLA typing, at four-digit resolution. The number of typed donors differed by locus: about 629-640 for A, B, C, DRB1 and DQB1; approximately 520 for DQA1; around 610 for DPA1; and some 450 for DPB1. Several DR-DQ haplotypes were handled as single units for association and clustering because linkage in the cohort was strong. Across approximately 420 genotyped donors of the cohort, an average of 235,054 unique TCR beta nucleotide sequences per donor were sequenced, and roughly 20% of those sequences were non-productive.

The method was the immunoSEQ multiplex PCR assay. For the multiplex PCR, a mixture combining 60 forward primers for TCR Vbeta segments and 13 reverse primers for TCR Jbeta segments was used. The CDR3 region of rearranged TCR beta genes was amplified from genomic DNA by a multiplex PCR assay. Amplified TCR beta libraries were sequenced as 87-base-pair reads on the Illumina HiSeq System. Per the authors' processing: A later analysis counted tens of millions of unique TCR beta chains across the 670 or so repertoires, and roughly 10 million of these chains were shared by at least two donors. To remove PCR and sequencing errors, raw reads were error-corrected and collapsed into unique sequences using a nearest-neighbor algorithm that merged closely related sequences. Alignment of CDR3 sequences to IMGT reference sequences was used to assign V, D and J gene segments. For a sequence to be retained, at least a six-nucleotide match to both a V gene segment and a J gene segment was required. Rearrangements were called productive when the CDR3 lacked stop codons and stayed in frame with V and J; all others were non-productive. Following IMGT convention, CDR3 was defined as the stretch from the second conserved V-encoded cysteine up to the conserved J-encoded phenylalanine. The earlier analysis of some 550 of the donors excluded any sequence lacking an unambiguous match to a single V gene segment. An earlier analysis of approximately 590 of the donors called V segments functional above 56.7% productive rearrangements and segregating when the between-donor standard deviation exceeded 5%. A statistical classification framework was built to diagnose cytomegalovirus status from the catalog of TCR beta chain sequences. In a later analysis, TCR nucleotide sequences were compared against IMGT/GENE-DB human TR gene sequences so that V and J genes could be assigned. In a later analysis, CDR3 sequences and most-parsimonious VDJ recombination scenarios were assigned using the TCRdist pipeline. A later analysis defined each TCR beta chain by its CDR3 amino acid sequence plus V-gene family, and excluded reads lacking a unique V-gene family. A later analysis removed roughly 590 highly shared, low-generation-probability nucleotide sequences to deal with suspected cross-contamination and a sequencing artifact. For each public chain, a later analysis derived a clonal expansion index from normalized ranks of inferred template counts within each repertoire. In a later analysis, generation probabilities were computed with a VDJ recombination model fitted to out-of-frame rearrangements, and the resulting probabilities were checked against IGoR. Hypergeometric tests were used in a later analysis to score TCR-TCR, TCR-HLA and TCR-CMV co-occurrence, with a repertoire-size bias correction applied to the TCR pairs. To estimate false discovery rates, a later analysis permuted the HLA or CMV assignments 20 times. A later analysis grouped co-occurring TCRs with DBSCAN, adding TCRdist sequence similarity when clustering within HLA-allele-positive subsets. For co-occurrence clustering, repertoires with fewer than 30,000 or more than 120,000 public chains were excluded, along with four to six repertoires with anomalous nucleotide sharing. In its TCRdb copy, this immuneACCESS table keeps in-frame sequences only and misses some clones. Where compared with another copy, unresolved V genes explain less than half of these, and the others have no known cause. For V, J and clone size, that table is used; D and trimming come from the DNA. This sample lists under 130,000 clones; around 75% were detected once. The ten largest make up 6.9% of the sample.

The cohort consisted of 600 to 700 healthy bone marrow donors. Cohort members were all nominally healthy when sampled, although unrecorded immune exposures were likely present. The donor tested CMV seropositive and was one of the 289 seropositive cohort members. Each donor provided a peripheral blood sample, and peripheral blood mononuclear cells were used for TCR beta sequencing. Genomic DNA extraction from the blood cell samples was performed with the Qiagen DNeasy Blood Extraction Kit. Beyond this particular receptor, the publication reports: HLA typing was unavailable for some donors at each locus, so association tests used only the typed subset. At a false discovery rate of 0.05, a later analysis linked some 17,000 TCR beta sequences to specific HLA alleles. Roughly uniform sequencing depth across donors was assumed in presence/absence analyses, although this assumption may not hold. The 87-base-pair reads could not distinguish some IMGT-functional V segments, including TRBV6-2 and TRBV6-3, so those segments were excluded. Over 15 rarely observed V segments, including chromosome 9 orphons, were excluded from the earlier analysis of a few hundred of the donors because counts were too low. A cluster of highly shared sequence variants was judged likely to be a technical artifact of the sequencing pipeline. In a later analysis, TCR association rates were found to vary across HLA loci, with the most associated TCRs seen for DRB1 alleles and the fewest for HLA-C alleles. CMV serostatus was the only immune exposure information available for the cohort. Strong co-occurrence of HLA alleles, especially DR and DQ, made assigning TCR associations to individual alleles difficult. The cohort was sequenced for TCR beta chains only, and without alpha or paired-chain data the features that could be detected were limited. The study gave a list of more than 150 TCR beta chains associated with cytomegalovirus. An association between a missense DCLRE1C variant and V-gene and J-gene trimming of TCR beta chains was found in a later genetic analysis and replicated in an independent cohort. In an earlier analysis of several hundred of the donors, most TCR beta V segments were observed in productive rearrangements about 87% or about 30% of the time, broadly matching IMGT annotations. Linkage disequilibrium might explain the correlated functional status among segregating V segments, but an unknown experimental factor could not be ruled out. Most TCR sequences were seen in very few donors, while some public TCRs were found in many individuals. According to a later genetic analysis, donors in an Asian-associated ancestry cluster had fewer N-insertions in productive TCRs than the approximately 650-donor mean. The authors suggested that the approach could potentially be extended to other disease states and immunological phenotypes. In vitro tests confirmed that a few of the cytomegalovirus-associated TCR beta chains recognize cytomegalovirus antigens. According to a later analysis, most CMV-associated TCR beta chains appeared to be HLA-restricted, and the HLA associations seemed to be driven largely by CMV exposure. In a later analysis, HLA-associated TCR beta chains showed more clonal expansion and lower generation probabilities than non-associated chains that were equally common. In a later analysis, several top co-occurrence clusters were reported to appear linked to parvovirus B19, influenza, CMV and Epstein-Barr virus. Cytomegalovirus status was reported to be diagnosed by the classifier with high specificity and sensitivity in both the original and validation cohorts. A further reported finding was that TCR beta sequences accurately predicted the HLA-A and HLA-B alleles for most subjects in the first cohort.

V gives up 8 bases and J gives up 0 bases, and the segment between their germline ends measures 14 bases. From the cysteine up to the phenylalanine, the CDR3 has a length of 15 residues. Only the CDR3 part of the read is kept: 45 bases, read in frame from the first base. CDR1 and CDR2, looked up from the germline V gene (reference sequence), are SEHNR and FQNEAQ. This clone was detected only a few times. No antigen is known for it. It has no much larger one-base neighbor in the sample; base qualities were not kept. The TCR sequence derives from a man younger than 40 in good health and CMV-seropositive. Here the chain combines TRBV7-9 and TRBJ2-1, and the D gene may be TRBD2, 6 bases matching. Sequenced material: PBMCs. The CDR3 is CASEGGVSSYNEQFF. The base sequence is TGTGCCAGCGAAGGCGGGGTTAGCTCCTACAATGAGCAGTTCTTC.